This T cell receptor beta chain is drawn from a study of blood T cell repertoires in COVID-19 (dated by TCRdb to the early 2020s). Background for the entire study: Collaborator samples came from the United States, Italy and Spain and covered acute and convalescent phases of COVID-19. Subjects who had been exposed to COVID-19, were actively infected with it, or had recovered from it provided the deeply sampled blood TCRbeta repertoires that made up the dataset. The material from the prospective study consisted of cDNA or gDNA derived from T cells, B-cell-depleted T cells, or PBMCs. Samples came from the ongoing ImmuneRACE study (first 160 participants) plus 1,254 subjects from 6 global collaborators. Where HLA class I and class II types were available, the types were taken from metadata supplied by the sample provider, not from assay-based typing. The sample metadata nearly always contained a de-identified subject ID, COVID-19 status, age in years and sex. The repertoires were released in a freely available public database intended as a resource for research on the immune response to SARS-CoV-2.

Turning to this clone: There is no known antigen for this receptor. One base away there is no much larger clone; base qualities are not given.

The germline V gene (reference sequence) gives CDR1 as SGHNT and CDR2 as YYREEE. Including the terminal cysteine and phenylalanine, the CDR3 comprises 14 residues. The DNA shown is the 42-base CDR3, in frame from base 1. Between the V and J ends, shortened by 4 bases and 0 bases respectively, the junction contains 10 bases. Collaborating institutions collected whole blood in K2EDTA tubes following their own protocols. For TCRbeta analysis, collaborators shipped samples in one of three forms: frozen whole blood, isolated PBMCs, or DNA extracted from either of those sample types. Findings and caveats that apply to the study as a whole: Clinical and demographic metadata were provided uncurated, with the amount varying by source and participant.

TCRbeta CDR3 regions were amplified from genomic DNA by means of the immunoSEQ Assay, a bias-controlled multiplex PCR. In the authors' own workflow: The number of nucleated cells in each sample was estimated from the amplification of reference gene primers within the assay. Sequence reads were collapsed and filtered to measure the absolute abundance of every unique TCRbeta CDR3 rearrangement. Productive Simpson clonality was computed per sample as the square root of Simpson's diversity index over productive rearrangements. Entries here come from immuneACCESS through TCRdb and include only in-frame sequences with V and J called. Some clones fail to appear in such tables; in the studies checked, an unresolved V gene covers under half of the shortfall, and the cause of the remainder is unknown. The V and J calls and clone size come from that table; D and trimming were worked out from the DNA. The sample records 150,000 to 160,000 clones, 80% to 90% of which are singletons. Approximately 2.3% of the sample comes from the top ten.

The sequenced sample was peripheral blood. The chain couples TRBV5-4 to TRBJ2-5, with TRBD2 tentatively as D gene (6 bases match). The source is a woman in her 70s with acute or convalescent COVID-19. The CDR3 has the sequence CASSAWTNQETQYF. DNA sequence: TGTGCCAGCAGCGCTTGGACTAACCAAGAGACCCAGTACTTC.